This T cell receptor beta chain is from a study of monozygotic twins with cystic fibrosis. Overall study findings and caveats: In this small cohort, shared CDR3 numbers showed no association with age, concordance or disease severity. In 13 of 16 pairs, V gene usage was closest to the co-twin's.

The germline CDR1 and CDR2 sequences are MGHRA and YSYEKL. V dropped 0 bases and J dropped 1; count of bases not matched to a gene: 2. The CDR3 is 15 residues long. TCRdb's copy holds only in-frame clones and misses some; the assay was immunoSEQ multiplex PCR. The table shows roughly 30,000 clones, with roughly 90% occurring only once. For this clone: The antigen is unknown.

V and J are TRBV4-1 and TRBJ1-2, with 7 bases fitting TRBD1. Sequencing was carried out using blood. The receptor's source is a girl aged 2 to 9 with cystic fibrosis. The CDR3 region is CASSQEGTVNYGYTF. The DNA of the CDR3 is TGCGCCAGCAGCCAAGAAGGGACAGTTAACTATGGCTACACCTTC.